The source of this T cell receptor (beta chain) is a study of response to subunit inactivated influenza vaccine. Study outcomes and limitations: The authors put forward the suggestion that each seasonal influenza vaccination may bring in only a limited number of new T cells.

The germline V gene has CDR1 SNHLY and CDR2 FYNNEI. The CDR3 has 14 amino acids. V gave up 11 bases and J gave up 0 bases, with 15 bases separating them. One entry per CDR3 protein, called by TCRdb with MiXCR from the RT-PCR reads. The sample carries 150,000 to 200,000 distinct CDR3 sequences, approximately 12% recorded once. This clonotype was observed a handful of times. The target antigen is unknown. This same sample was also part of a study on T cells expressing NK-cell markers. That work states: The authors made TCR beta cDNA libraries by 5'RACE template switching. This switching added a universal primer site and UMIs. Repertoires of TCR beta were obtained from T cells sorted as CD3+CD56+NKG2C+, CD3+CD56+NKG2C- and CD3+CD56-NKG2C+. Eight donors were sequenced, of whom seven were HCMV-seropositive, while the remaining one was HCMV-seronegative. With an anti-gamma-delta TCR antibody, sorting in several experiments was kept to alpha-beta TCR T cells.

The gene calls are TRBV2 and TRBJ2-3; maybe TRBD2 (6 bases). This TCR derives from a man aged 50-59 years who received an inactivated influenza vaccine. The specimen comprised CD8+ T cells sorted from PBMCs, sampled 11 to 12 days after vaccination. CDR3 amino acids: CAVHLAPSTDTQYF. DNA for the CDR3: TGTGCCGTCCATCTAGCGCCAAGCACAGATACGCAGTATTTT.